This TCR beta chain originates from a study of T-cell memory formation after mild COVID-19 listed by TCRdb under 2021. Looking at the study overall: Most TCR sequence clusters were specific to one of the two donors. T-cell clones expanding and contracting after mild COVID-19 in a couple of donors were tracked by longitudinal TCRalpha and TCRbeta repertoire sequencing. The cohort comprised two young, previously healthy adult volunteers, one female and one male.

This clonotype was seen only a few times. Which antigen it targets is not known. Base qualities are not at hand, and no much larger clone is one base apart. Broad study findings and their caveats: The study covered only two mild cases, and larger cohorts including severe cases with pre-infection samples were considered necessary. Whether the second-wave clones peaking on day 37 were SARS-CoV-2 specific was not confirmed. Some responding clones were detected in pre-infection memory, which suggested that pre-existing cross-reactive memory T cells had joined the SARS-CoV-2 response. Contracting CD4+ clones turned up mainly in the CM and EM memory subsets, whereas EMRA was where CD8+ clones were enriched. Clones contracting from day 15 to 85 had balanced CD4/CD8 phenotypes, while a second wave expanding from day 15 to 37 was biased towards CD4+.

Sequencing used an Illumina NovaSeq 6000. TCRalpha and TCRbeta cDNA libraries were constructed by 5'RACE with constant-segment primers, with sample barcodes and unique molecular identifiers being introduced. RNA was extracted from every sample with Trizol reagent. Amplification of the libraries took two PCR steps, and the second step added a second sample barcode plus Illumina TruSeq adapters. The libraries were sequenced on an Illumina NovaSeq using 2 x 150 bp paired-end reads. In the paper's pipeline: Demultiplexing of reads and collapsing into UMI-guided consensus sequences were performed with migec v1.2.7. Using mixcr v2.1.11, UMI consensuses were aligned to TRA and TRB V and J templates and then assembled into clonotypes. Clonotypes were classified as expanded or contracted when called significant by both edgeR and NoisET, with noise models trained on biological replicates. For edgeR calls, a false discovery rate-adjusted p below 0.01 and a log2 fold-change threshold of 1 were applied. As an exploratory analysis of dynamics, max-normalized trajectories of the 1000 most abundant clonotypes were examined with PCA combined with hierarchical clustering. The CD4 or CD8 phenotype of responding clones was assigned using the separately sequenced CD4+ and CD8+ repertoires. The public reads were reanalyzed by TCRdb: fastp trimming at Q25, MiXCR alignment, in-frame beta chains only. Rows are unified per CDR3 protein, each entry keeping the most common DNA and genes. The V and J calls follow TCRdb's processing rather than the paper's. For this sample there are approximately 500,000 distinct CDR3 sequences; 25% appear just once. About an eighth of the sample belongs to the ten largest clones.

PBMCs were isolated by Ficoll-Paque density gradient centrifugation. Sequences were obtained from PBMCs or a T cell subset sorted from them (not recorded which). The receptor's source is an adult woman who had mild COVID-19 (a few samples of this study predate the infection). The sample titles of this study are shuffled in the database, so cell type and time point are left out; the donor was told from shared clones.

The DNA sequence is as follows: TGTGCCAGCATCGCTACTCTCAATGAGCAGTTCTTC. Its protein is CASIATLNEQFF. The sequence is built from TRBV11-2 and TRBJ2-1, with the D gene uncertain. The CDR3 holds 12 amino acids from the cysteine to the phenylalanine. Kept here is only the CDR3 DNA, which spans 36 bases and is read in frame from base 1. According to the germline V gene, CDR1 reads SGHAT and CDR2 reads FQNNGV. V was cut back by 7 bases and J by 6 bases, leaving a gap of 10 bases between them. Joined to the reference TRBV11-2 and TRBJ2-1 proteins, this CDR3 gives the full variable domain: EAGVAQSPRYKIIEKRQSVAFWCNPISGHATLYWYQQILGQGPKLLIQFQNNGVVDDSQLPKDRFSAERLKGVDSTLKIQPAKLEDSAVYLCASIATLNEQFFGPGTRLTVL.